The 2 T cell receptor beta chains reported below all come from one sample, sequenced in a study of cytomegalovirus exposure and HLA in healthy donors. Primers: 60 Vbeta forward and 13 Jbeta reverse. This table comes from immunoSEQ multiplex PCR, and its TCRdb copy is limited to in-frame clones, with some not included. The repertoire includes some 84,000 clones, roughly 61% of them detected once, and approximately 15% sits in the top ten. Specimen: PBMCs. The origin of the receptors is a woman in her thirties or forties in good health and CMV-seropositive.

The CDR3 DNA is TGTGCCAGCAGCCGACGGACAGGAGACTACAATGAGCAGTTCTTC. This codes for CASSRRTGDYNEQFF. The V call is TRBV7-8, the J call TRBJ2-1; 7 positions agree with TRBD1. This CDR3 is 15 amino acids long. Trimming at V came to 5 bases and at J to 3 bases, leaving 7 bases not matched to a gene. CDR1 SGHVS and CDR2 FQNEAQ come from the germline V gene.

CDR3 in DNA: TGTGCCATCAGTGCGGGACAGCTAACAGGTAGTTACACCTTC. Residues: CAISAGQLTGSYTF. The gene calls are TRBV10-3 and TRBJ1-2, with 7 bases lining up with TRBD1. The CDR3 runs 14 residues. The V segment lost 4 bases and the J segment 11 bases; nucleotides outside the gene matches: 13. Germline V gene lookup returns CDR1 ENHRY and CDR2 SYGVKD.